These 30 T cell receptor beta chains came from one sample sequenced in a study of T cells in Graves' hyperthyroidism and ophthalmopathy. Authors of the study amplified TCR beta CDR3 regions from RNA transcripts. When the TCR CDR3 underwent first-round RT-PCR, the HTBI primer set was used. TCRdb ran MiXCR on the multiplex PCR reads and lists one entry per CDR3 protein. Of about 410,000 distinct CDR3 sequences in the sample, approximately 14% were seen once. Material for sequencing was blood. The source is a man aged 18-30 years with Graves' ophthalmopathy.

Comment on this clonotype: One end of the junction is discordant with germline, which a read error may explain. The chain has TRBV6-4 and TRBJ2-2, with TRBD2 as a possible D gene (6 bases). CDR1 is MRHNA and CDR2 is SNTAGT in the germline V gene. The CDR3 sequence is 14 residues long. CDR3 DNA sequence: TGTGCCAGCAGTGACGGAGGCGCGGGCGGGGAGCTGTTCTTT. Amino acids: CASSDGGAGGELFF.

This clonotype appeared many times. The chain couples TRBV5-1 to TRBJ2-1, with D possibly matching TRBD1 (6 bases). Deletions cut 4 bases from V and 4 bases from J, with 9 bases between. The CDR3 has 13 amino acids. In germline, CDR1 is SGHRS, CDR2 YFSETQ. In DNA form, the CDR3 reads TGCGCCAGCAGCGGGACACCTTACAATGAGCAGTTCTTC. Amino acid sequence: CASSGTPYNEQFF.

This clonotype was seen at least ten times. The chain couples TRBV6-1 to TRBJ1-1; TRBD1 matches 7 bases. Germline V CDR1 and CDR2: MNHNS, SASEGT. Unmatched junction bases numbered 12, after V lost 7 bases and J lost 7 bases. The CDR3 runs to 14 residues. This CDR3 is CASTQTPRGVEAFF. The CDR3 bases are TGTGCCAGCACCCAAACCCCCAGGGGGGTTGAAGCTTTCTTT.

The chain recombines TRBV9 with TRBJ1-6, with D perhaps matching TRBD1 (5 bases). This CDR3 has 15 amino acids. Trimming shortened V by 4 bases and J by 9 bases, and 17 bases separated the two germline ends. Per germline, CDR1 SGDLS and CDR2 YYNGEE. CDR3 sequence: CASSPPGGFTSPLHF. The CDR3 nucleotides read TGTGCCAGCAGCCCCCCCGGGGGTTTTACTTCACCCCTCCACTTT.

This clonotype has ten or more counts. V is TRBV4-1 and J is TRBJ2-7; 9 nucleotides line up with TRBD1. The CDR3 runs 14 residues. V lost 2 bases to trimming and J lost 3 bases; unmatched junction nucleotides: 2. Germline V gene sequence: CDR1 MGHRA, CDR2 YSYEKL. CDR3 in amino acids: CASSQPGQGYEQYF. Here the CDR3 DNA reads TGCGCCAGCAGCCAACCGGGACAGGGCTACGAGCAGTACTTC.

This clonotype was seen at least ten times. The chain carries TRBV6-6 and TRBJ2-7; no reliable D call. Trimming cost V 0 bases and J 2 bases, with 8 bases left between them. CDR1 is MNHNY and CDR2 is SVGAGI in the germline V gene (reference sequence). CDR3 length: 14 amino acids. CDR3 nucleotides: TGTGCCAGCAGTTACTCGCCCGAGACCTACGAGCAGTACTTC. It codes for CASSYSPETYEQYF.

V and J are TRBV19 and TRBJ2-1; D is unclear. The ends were cut back, 5 bases at V and 0 bases at J, with 20 bases in the middle. From germline, CDR1 is LNHDA and CDR2 SQIVND (reference sequence). This CDR3 region has 18 residues. CDR3 bases: TGTGCCAGTAGTCTCGCCCCCTCTACCGGTATCTCCTACAATGAGCAGTTCTTC. This codes for CASSLAPSTGISYNEQFF.

The rearrangement links TRBV27 to TRBJ2-5; D is perhaps TRBD1 (6 bases). CDR1 MNHEY and CDR2 SMNVEV come from the germline V gene (reference sequence). Trimming removed 3 bases at V and 7 bases at J, with 9 bases between. The CDR3 totals 12 residues. The CDR3 DNA reads as TGTGCCAGCAGTTTTACAGGGCGGACCCAGTACTTC. It codes for CASSFTGRTQYF.

A few counts support this clonotype. Compared with germline, one end of the junction differs, possibly owing to a read error. The rearrangement uses TRBV9 and TRBJ2-5; TRBD1 aligns across 7 bases. Germline V gene lookup returns CDR1 SGDLS and CDR2 YYNGEE. The CDR3 length is 14 residues. The CDR3 spells CASSVRDREEIQYF. CDR3 in DNA: TGTGCCAGCAGCGTTAGGGACAGAGAAGAGATCCAGTACTTC.

A remark on this clonotype: Given a much more abundant clone one base away, this may be a read error. The chain joins TRBV7-2 to TRBJ2-7, with 10 bases lining up with TRBD2. Germline V gives CDR1 SGHTA, CDR2 FQGNSA. The CDR3 length is 14 residues. The CDR3 protein is CASGFQREGGEQYF. In DNA, the CDR3 is TGTGCCAGCGGCTTCCAGCGGGAGGGAGGGGAGCAGTACTTC. The whole variable domain, filled in from reference TRBV7-2 and TRBJ2-7, reads GAGVSQSPSNKVTEKGKDVELRCDPISGHTALYWYRQSLGQGLEFLIYFQGNSAPDKSGLPSDRFSAERTGGSVSTLTIQRTQQEDSAVYLCASGFQREGGEQYFGPGTRLTVT.

This clonotype occurred many times. The chain carries TRBV5-1 and TRBJ2-2; perhaps TRBD2 as D (6 bases). Germline V gene lookup returns CDR1 SGHRS and CDR2 YFSETQ. This CDR3 is 16 amino acids long. Trimming stripped 3 bases from V and 0 bases from J, with 12 bases between. CDR3 in DNA: TGCGCCAGCAGCTATGAGGGACTTTCGAACACCGGGGAGCTGTTTTTT. It encodes CASSYEGLSNTGELFF.

The rearrangement uses TRBV20-1 and TRBJ2-1; TRBD2 matches 10 bases. V shed 5 bases, J shed 0 bases, and the junction held 4 bases outside the gene matches. Germline CDR1 and CDR2: DFQATT and SNEGSKA (reference sequence). This CDR3 is built from 15 residues. The CDR3 region has the DNA TGCAGTGCTCCTAGCGGGAGAAGCTCCTACAATGAGCAGTTCTTC. Protein sequence: CSAPSGRSSYNEQFF.

This clonotype appeared many times. The chain is built from TRBV7-2 and TRBJ1-1; no firm D call. Trimming stripped 5 bases from V and 1 base from J, with 11 bases between. This CDR3 region has 14 residues. Germline loops: CDR1 SGHTA, CDR2 FQGNSA. CDR3 residues: CASSLQRRNTEAFF. Here the CDR3 DNA reads TGTGCCAGCAGCCTACAAAGGAGGAACACTGAAGCTTTCTTT.

In this sample, this clonotype turned up many times. The rearrangement uses TRBV28 and TRBJ2-7, with 7 bases fitting TRBD1. V dropped 6 bases and J dropped 2; count of bases not matched to a gene: 10. The CDR3 spans 15 residues. CDR1 MDHEN and CDR2 SYDVKM come from the germline V gene. The CDR3 coding sequence is TGTGCCAGCAGCCCCTTCGGGACAGTCACCTACGAGCAGTACTTC. Protein sequence: CASSPFGTVTYEQYF.

The chain links TRBV24-1 to TRBJ2-5; 9 nucleotides align to TRBD1. With 6 bases clipped from V and 5 bases from J, the junction kept 9 bases outside the gene matches. The CDR3 is 15 amino acids. Germline CDR1 KGHDR, CDR2 SFDVKD. The CDR3 reads CATSLAGTGMETQYF. The DNA of the CDR3 is TGTGCCACCAGTCTCGCCGGGACAGGGATGGAGACCCAGTACTTC.

In this sample, this clonotype turned up a few times. The chain employs TRBV5-4 and TRBJ2-1; 8 bases match TRBD2. Unmatched junction bases numbered 5, after V lost 1 base and J lost 2 bases. The germline V gene encodes CDR1 SGHNT and CDR2 YYREEE (reference sequence). The CDR3 sequence is 16 residues long. CDR3 DNA: TGTGCCAGCAGCTTGTATGGGACTAGTCCCTACAATGAGCAGTTCTTC. Amino acids: CASSLYGTSPYNEQFF.

This clonotype was seen at least ten times. The rearrangement links TRBV18 to TRBJ2-7; D remains ambiguous. Trimming took 0 bases from V and 3 from J, leaving 12 bases between them. The length of the CDR3 is 15 residues. CDR1 and CDR2 from the germline V gene are KGHSH and LQKENI. The chain's CDR3 is CASSPPLDRSYEQYF. In nucleotides, the CDR3 is TGTGCCAGCTCACCACCCCTCGATCGAAGCTACGAGCAGTACTTC.

This clonotype was recorded a few times. The V and J genes are TRBV3-1 and TRBJ1-3; no clear D. Germline V CDR1 and CDR2: LGHDT, YNNKEL (reference sequence). The CDR3 is 16 amino acids. Trimming removed 9 bases at V and 0 bases at J, with 18 bases between. The CDR3 DNA is TGTGCCAGGGAACCCCCCCTAAGGGTCTCTGGAAACACCATATATTTT. Its protein product is CAREPPLRVSGNTIYF. Together with reference TRBV3-1 and TRBJ1-3, the CDR3 gives the full variable domain: DTAVSQTPKYLVTQMGNDKSIKCEQNLGHDTMYWYKQDSKKFLKIMFSYNNKELIINETVPNRFSPKSPDKAHLNLHINSLELGDSAVYFCAREPPLRVSGNTIYFGEGSWLTVV.

The J gene is TRBJ2-1, the V gene TRBV2; TRBD1 aligns across 7 bases. Germline CDR1 and CDR2: SNHLY and FYNNEI. CDR3 length: 15 residues. V shed 5 bases, J shed 2 bases, and the junction held 6 bases outside the gene matches. CDR3 nucleotides: TGTGCCAGCAGTTTAGAACAGGGGCCCTACAATGAGCAGTTCTTC. Residues: CASSLEQGPYNEQFF.

V is TRBV9 and J is TRBJ2-2; 11 positions match TRBD2. CDR1 and CDR2 from the germline V gene are SGDLS and YYNGEE. The V gene end was trimmed by 3 bases and the J gene end by 1 base; junction bases not matched to a gene: 2. This CDR3 region has 16 residues. In DNA, the CDR3 is TGTGCCAGCAGCGCTACTAGCGGGAGGAACACCGGGGAGCTGTTTTTT. Its protein is CASSATSGRNTGELFF.

This clonotype came up many times. This chain uses TRBV3-1 with TRBJ2-7, with 8 bases identical to TRBD2. The CDR3 totals 17 residues. Germline lookup yields CDR1 LGHDT and CDR2 YNNKEL (reference sequence). Unmatched junction bases numbered 12, after V lost 1 base and J lost 4 bases. The DNA of the CDR3 is TGTGCCAGCAGCCAAGGTGTAGTCGGGACTAGTAGGTACGAGCAGTACTTC. Protein product: CASSQGVVGTSRYEQYF.

This clonotype has at least ten counts. The rearrangement links TRBV30 to TRBJ1-3; D is ambiguous. The CDR3 consists of 13 residues. V lost 7 bases, J lost 2 bases, and 12 bases lay in between. The germline CDR1 and CDR2 sequences are GTSNPN and SVGIG (reference sequence). Written as DNA, the CDR3 is TGTGCCTTGGATACGAGCCCTGGAAACACCATATATTTT. It codes for CALDTSPGNTIYF.

This clonotype has ten or more counts. The V call is TRBV7-3, the J call TRBJ2-5, with 12 bases aligning to TRBD1. This CDR3 has 15 amino acids. Trimming took 4 bases from V and 4 from J; bases not matched to a gene: 4. Germline-derived CDR1 and CDR2 are SGHTA and FQGTGA. In DNA form, the CDR3 reads TGTGCCAGCAGCTCTGGGACAGGGGGCATAGAGACCCAGTACTTC. Its translation: CASSSGTGGIETQYF.

This clonotype was seen ten or more times. This chain uses TRBV11-3 with TRBJ2-1; 7 bases agree with TRBD1. CDR3 length equals 15 residues. The germline CDR1 and CDR2 sequences are SGHNT and YENEEA. V shed 4 bases and J 7 bases; nucleotides not matched to a gene: 10. The CDR3 reads CASSWPFSGGNEQFF. CDR3 sequence (DNA): TGTGCCAGCAGCTGGCCCTTTTCAGGGGGTAATGAGCAGTTCTTC.

This clonotype occurred many times. The chain is built from TRBV10-1 and TRBJ2-5, with 7 bases that match TRBD1. Germline lookup yields CDR1 WNHNN and CDR2 SYGVQD (reference sequence). The V segment lost 4 bases and the J segment 3 bases; nucleotides outside the gene matches: 8. CDR3 length: 15 residues. This chain's CDR3 is CASSGGGQAKETQYF. CDR3 in DNA: TGCGCCAGCAGTGGGGGTGGACAGGCGAAAGAGACCCAGTACTTC.

This clonotype showed up many times. The chain combines TRBV5-1 with TRBJ2-7; D uncertain. Trimming left V 4 bases short and J 6 bases short, with 14 bases between. This CDR3 has 13 amino acids. Looked up from germline, CDR1 is SGHRS and CDR2 is YFSETQ. CDR3 nucleotide sequence: TGCGCCAGCAGCACCGACTTAGGTGGCGAGCAGTACTTC. It translates to CASSTDLGGEQYF.

This sequence joins TRBV6-4 and TRBJ2-2, with 10 nucleotides matching TRBD1. The CDR3 has 15 amino acids. The V segment lost 4 bases and the J segment 3 bases; nucleotides outside the gene matches: 2. Germline values: CDR1 MRHNA, CDR2 SNTAGT. CDR3 bases: TGTGCCAGCAGTGCCGGGACAGGGGACACCGGGGAGCTGTTTTTT. Amino acids: CASSAGTGDTGELFF.

CDR3 loop: CASSPSDLADTGELFF. DNA of the CDR3: TGTGCCAGCAGCCCCTCGGATCTAGCGGACACCGGGGAGCTGTTTTTT. This chain links TRBV12-3 or TRBV12-4 with TRBJ2-2; TRBD2 agrees at 7 bases. CDR3 length: 16 amino acids. The trim removed 6 bases at V and 3 bases at J, leaving 10 bases unmatched.

The V and J genes are TRBV6-2 or TRBV6-3 and TRBJ2-1; D remains ambiguous. V was cut by 6 bases and J by 8 bases, with 11 bases left in between. CDR3 length equals 12 residues. Per the germline V gene, CDR1 is MNHEY and CDR2 is SVGEGT. CDR3 protein: CASSRAPHEQFF. CDR3 coding DNA: TGTGCCAGCAGCCGGGCCCCACATGAGCAGTTCTTC.

This clonotype came up a few times. This chain links TRBV18 with TRBJ1-4, with a possible D match to TRBD1 (6 bases). Trimming stripped 2 bases from V and 7 bases from J, with 17 bases between. This CDR3 comprises 16 residues. Looked up from germline, CDR1 is KGHSH and CDR2 is LQKENI. The CDR3 is CASSPISGGESEKLFF. The CDR3 nucleotides are TGTGCCAGCTCACCAATATCCGGGGGCGAATCTGAAAAACTGTTTTTT.